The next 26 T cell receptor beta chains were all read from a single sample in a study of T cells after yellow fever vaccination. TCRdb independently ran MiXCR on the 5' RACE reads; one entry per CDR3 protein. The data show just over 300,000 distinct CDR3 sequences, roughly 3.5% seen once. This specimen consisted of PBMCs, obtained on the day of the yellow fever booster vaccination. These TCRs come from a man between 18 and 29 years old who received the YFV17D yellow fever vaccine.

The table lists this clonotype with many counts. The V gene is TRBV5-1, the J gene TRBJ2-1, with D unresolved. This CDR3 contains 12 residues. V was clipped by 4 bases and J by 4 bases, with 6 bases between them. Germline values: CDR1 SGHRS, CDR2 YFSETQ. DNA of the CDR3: TGCGCCAGCAGCCACAAATACAATGAGCAGTTCTTC. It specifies CASSHKYNEQFF.

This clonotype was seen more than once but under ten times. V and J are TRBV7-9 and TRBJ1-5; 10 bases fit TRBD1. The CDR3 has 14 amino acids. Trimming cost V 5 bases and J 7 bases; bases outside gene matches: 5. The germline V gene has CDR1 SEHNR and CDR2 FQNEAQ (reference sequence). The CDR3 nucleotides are TGTGCCAGCAGCCACTCGACAGGGGGCCAGCCCCAGCATTTT. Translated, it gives CASSHSTGGQPQHF.

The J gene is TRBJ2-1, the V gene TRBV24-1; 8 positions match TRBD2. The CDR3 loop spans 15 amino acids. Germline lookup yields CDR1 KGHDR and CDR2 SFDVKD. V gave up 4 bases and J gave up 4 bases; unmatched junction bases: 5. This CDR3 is CATSERRGAYNEQFF. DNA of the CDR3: TGTGCCACCAGTGAGAGGCGGGGGGCATACAATGAGCAGTTCTTC.

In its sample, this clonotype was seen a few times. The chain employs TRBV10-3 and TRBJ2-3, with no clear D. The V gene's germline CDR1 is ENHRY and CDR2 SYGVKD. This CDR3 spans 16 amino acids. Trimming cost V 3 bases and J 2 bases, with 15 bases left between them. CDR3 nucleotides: TGTGCCATCAGTGAATTGAACCCTGCAACCACAGATACGCAGTATTTT. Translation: CAISELNPATTDTQYF.

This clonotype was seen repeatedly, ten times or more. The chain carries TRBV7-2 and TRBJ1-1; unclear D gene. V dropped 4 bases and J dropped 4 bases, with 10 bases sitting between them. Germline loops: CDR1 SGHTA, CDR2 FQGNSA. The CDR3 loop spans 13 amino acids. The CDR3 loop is CASSSDRGTEAFF. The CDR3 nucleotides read TGTGCCAGCAGCTCAGACCGTGGCACTGAAGCTTTCTTT.

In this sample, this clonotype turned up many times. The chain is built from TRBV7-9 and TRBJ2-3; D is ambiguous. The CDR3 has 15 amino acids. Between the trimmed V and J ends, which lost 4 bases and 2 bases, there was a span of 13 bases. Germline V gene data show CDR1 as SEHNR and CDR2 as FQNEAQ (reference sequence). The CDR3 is CASSSAPSTTDTQYF. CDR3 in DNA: TGTGCCAGCAGCTCAGCCCCCTCAACCACAGATACGCAGTATTTT.

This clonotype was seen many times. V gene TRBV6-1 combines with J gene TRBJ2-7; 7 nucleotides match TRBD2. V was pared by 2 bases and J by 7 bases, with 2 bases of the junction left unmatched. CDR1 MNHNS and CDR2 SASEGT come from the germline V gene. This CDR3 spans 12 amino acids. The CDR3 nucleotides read TGTGCCAGCAGTGAATGGGGGGGGGAGCAGTACGTC. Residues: CASSEWGGEQYV.

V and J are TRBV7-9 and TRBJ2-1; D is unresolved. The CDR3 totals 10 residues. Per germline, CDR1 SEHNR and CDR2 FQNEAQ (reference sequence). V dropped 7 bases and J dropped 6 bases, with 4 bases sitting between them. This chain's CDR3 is CASTGNEQFF. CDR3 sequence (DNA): TGTGCCAGCACCGGCAATGAGCAGTTCTTC.

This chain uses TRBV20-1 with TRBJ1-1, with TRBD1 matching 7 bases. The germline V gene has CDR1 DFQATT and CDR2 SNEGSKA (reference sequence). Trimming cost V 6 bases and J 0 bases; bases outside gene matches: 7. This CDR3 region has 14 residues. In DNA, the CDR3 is TGCAGTGCGGGACGGACAGGATTGAACACTGAAGCTTTCTTT. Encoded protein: CSAGRTGLNTEAFF.

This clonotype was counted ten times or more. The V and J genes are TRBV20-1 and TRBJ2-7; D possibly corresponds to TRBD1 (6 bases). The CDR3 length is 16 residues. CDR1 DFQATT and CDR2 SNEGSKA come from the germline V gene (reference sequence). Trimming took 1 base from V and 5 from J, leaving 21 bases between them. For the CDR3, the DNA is TGCAGTGCTAGAGGAGCTCGGGCCAGGGGTAAGAACGAGCAGTACGTC. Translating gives CSARGARARGKNEQYV.

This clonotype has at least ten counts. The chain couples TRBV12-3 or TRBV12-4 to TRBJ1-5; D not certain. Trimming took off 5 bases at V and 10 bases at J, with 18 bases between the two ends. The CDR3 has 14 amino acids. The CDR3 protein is CASSIDRPRRPQHF. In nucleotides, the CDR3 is TGTGCCAGCAGTATAGACCGTCCCAGACGACCCCAGCATTTT.

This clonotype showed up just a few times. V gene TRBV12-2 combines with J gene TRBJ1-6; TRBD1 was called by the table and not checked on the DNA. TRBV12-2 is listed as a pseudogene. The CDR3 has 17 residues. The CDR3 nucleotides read TGTGCAAGTCGCTTAGTAGCGCCGGGACAGGGGGTTTCACCCCTCCACTTT. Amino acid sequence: CASRLVAPGQGVSPLHF.

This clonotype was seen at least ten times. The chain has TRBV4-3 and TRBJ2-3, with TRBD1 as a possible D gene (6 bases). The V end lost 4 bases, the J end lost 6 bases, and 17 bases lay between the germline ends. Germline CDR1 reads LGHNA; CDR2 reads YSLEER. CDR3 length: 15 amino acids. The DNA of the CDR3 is TGCGCCAGCAGCCCCCTACAGGGACGGTTGGATACGCAGTATTTT. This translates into CASSPLQGRLDTQYF.

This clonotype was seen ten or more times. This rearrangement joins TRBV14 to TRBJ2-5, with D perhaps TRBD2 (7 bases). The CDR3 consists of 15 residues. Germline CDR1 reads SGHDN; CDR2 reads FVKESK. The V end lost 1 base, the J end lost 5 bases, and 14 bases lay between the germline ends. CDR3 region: CASSQVGGGAETQYF. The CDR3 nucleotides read TGTGCCAGCAGCCAAGTAGGGGGGGGAGCGGAGACCCAGTACTTC.

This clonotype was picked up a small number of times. The CDR3 spells CASKRGSGLETQYF. CDR3 nucleotide sequence: TGTGCCAGCAAGCGGGGCTCGGGGTTGGAGACCCAGTACTTC. This rearrangement joins TRBV6-5 to TRBJ2-5; 7 nucleotides align to TRBD2. In germline, CDR1 is MNHEY, CDR2 SVGAGI. Losses at the gene ends were 7 bases for V and 5 bases for J; bases not matched to a gene: 10. This CDR3 has 14 amino acids.

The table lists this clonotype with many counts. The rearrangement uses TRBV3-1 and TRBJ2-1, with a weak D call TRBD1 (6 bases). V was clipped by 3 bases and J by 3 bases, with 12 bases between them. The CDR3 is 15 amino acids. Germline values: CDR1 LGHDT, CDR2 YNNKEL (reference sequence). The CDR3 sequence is CASSHTGIGYNEQFF. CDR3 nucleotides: TGTGCCAGCAGCCACACAGGGATAGGCTACAATGAGCAGTTCTTC.

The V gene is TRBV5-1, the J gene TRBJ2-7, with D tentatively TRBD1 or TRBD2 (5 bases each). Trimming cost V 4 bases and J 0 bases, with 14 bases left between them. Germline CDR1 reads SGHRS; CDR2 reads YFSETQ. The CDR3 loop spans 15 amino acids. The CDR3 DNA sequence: TGCGCCAGCAGCCAGGCTGGGGGTTTCTCCTACGAGCAGTACTTC. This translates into CASSQAGGFSYEQYF. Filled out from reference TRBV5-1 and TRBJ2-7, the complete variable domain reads KAGVTQTPRYLIKTRGQQVTLSCSPISGHRSVSWYQQTPGQGLQFLFEYFSETQRNKGNFPGRFSGRQFSNSRSEMNVSTLELGDSALYLCASSQAGGFSYEQYFGPGTRLTVT.

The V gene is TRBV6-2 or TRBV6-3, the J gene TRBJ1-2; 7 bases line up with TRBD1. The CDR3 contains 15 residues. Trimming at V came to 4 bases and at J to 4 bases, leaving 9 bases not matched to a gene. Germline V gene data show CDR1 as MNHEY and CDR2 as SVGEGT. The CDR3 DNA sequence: TGTGCCAGCAGTTCCCGGACAGGCCGACTCTATGGCTACACCTTC. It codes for CASSSRTGRLYGYTF.

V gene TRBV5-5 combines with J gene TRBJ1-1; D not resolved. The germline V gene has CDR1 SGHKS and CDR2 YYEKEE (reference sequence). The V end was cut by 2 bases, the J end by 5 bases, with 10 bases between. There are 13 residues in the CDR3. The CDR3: CASSFREATEAFF. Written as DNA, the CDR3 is TGTGCCAGCAGCTTTAGGGAAGCGACTGAAGCTTTCTTT.

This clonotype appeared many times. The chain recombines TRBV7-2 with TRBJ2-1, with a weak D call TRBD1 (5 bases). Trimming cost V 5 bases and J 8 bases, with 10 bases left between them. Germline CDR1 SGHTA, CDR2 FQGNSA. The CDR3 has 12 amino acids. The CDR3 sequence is CASSPQGDEQFF. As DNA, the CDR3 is TGTGCCAGCAGCCCTCAAGGGGATGAGCAGTTCTTC.

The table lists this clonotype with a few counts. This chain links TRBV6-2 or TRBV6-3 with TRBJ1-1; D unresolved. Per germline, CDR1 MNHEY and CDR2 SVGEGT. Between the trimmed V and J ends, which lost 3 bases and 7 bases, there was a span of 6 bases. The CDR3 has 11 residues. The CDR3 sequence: CASSYGREAFF. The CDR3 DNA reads TGTGCCAGCAGTTATGGACGTGAAGCTTTCTTT.

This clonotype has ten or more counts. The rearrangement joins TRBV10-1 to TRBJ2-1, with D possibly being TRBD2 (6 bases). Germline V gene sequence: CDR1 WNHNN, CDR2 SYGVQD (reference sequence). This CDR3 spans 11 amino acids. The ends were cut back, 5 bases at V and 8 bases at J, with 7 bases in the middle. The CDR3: CASSPGDEQFF. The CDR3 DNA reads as TGCGCCAGCAGTCCGGGGGATGAGCAGTTCTTC.

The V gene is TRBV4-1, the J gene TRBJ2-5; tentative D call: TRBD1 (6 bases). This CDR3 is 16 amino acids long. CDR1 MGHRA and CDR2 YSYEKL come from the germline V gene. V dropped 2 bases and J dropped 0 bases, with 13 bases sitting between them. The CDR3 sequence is CASSQRTASYQETQYF. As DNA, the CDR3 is TGCGCCAGCAGCCAACGGACAGCTTCGTACCAAGAGACCCAGTACTTC.

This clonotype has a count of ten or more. CDR3 sequence reads: CASSLDQNEQYV. CDR3 DNA: TGTGCCAGCAGCTTGGACCAAAACGAGCAGTACGTC. V gene TRBV5-4 combines with J gene TRBJ2-7; D is undetermined. V was clipped by 0 bases and J by 5 bases, with 6 bases between them. Germline V gene sequence: CDR1 SGHNT, CDR2 YYREEE (reference sequence). This CDR3 is 12 amino acids long.

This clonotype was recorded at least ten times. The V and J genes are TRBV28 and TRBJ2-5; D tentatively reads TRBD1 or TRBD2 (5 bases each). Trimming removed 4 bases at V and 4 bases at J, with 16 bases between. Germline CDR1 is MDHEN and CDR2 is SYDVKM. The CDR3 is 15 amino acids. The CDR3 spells CASSSRVWGTETQYF. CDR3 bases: TGTGCCAGCAGTTCCCGAGTTTGGGGGACAGAGACCCAGTACTTC.

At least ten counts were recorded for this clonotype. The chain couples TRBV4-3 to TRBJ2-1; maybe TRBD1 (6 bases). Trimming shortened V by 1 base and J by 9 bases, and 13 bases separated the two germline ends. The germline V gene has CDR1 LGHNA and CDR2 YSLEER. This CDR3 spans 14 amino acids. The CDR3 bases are TGCGCCAGCAGCCAAGTATCAGGGACAAGTGAGCAGTTCTTC. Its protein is CASSQVSGTSEQFF.